This record looks at one T cell receptor beta chain sequence and its context. Its antigen is not known. The unexposed donors gave CD4+ T cells in about 2010-2019, prior to COVID-19. Sequenced by immunoSEQ multiplex PCR; TCRdb stores in-frame clones only, minus some. In the table there are some 64,000 clones, about 94% of which are singletons. This entry comes from a study of CD4 T cells in relation to SARS-CoV-2 and coronaviruses. Study conclusions and caveats: Crossreactivity was assessed only for spike protein, not other viral proteins. In around 67% of donors, memory CD4+ clonotypes crossrecognized SARS-CoV-2 and at least one common cold coronavirus spike.

The TCR was taken from a human donor in good health. Sequencing input: naive CD4+ T cells from PBMCs. Subset noted: naive CD4+ T cells isolated by negative enrichment.

CDR3 nucleotide sequence: TGCGCCAGCAGCTTGGTACCGGAGACTTACACAGATACGCAGTATTTT. This codes for CASSLVPETYTDTQYF. The rearrangement links TRBV5-1 to TRBJ2-3; the D is unclear. Germline loops: CDR1 SGHRS, CDR2 YFSETQ. The ends were cut back, 0 bases at V and 2 bases at J, with 13 bases in the middle. This CDR3 region has 16 residues.